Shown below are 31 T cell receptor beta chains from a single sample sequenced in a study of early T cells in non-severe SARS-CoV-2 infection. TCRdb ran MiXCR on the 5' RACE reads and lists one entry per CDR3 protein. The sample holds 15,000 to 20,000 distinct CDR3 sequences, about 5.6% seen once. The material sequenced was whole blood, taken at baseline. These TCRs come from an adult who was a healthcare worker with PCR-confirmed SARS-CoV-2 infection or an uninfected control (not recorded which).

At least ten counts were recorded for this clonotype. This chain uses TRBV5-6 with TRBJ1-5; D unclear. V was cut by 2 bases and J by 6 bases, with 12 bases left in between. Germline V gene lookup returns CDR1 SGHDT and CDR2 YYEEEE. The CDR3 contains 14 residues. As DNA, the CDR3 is TGTGCCAGCAGCTTACTGAGCGGTGGTCAGCCCCAGCATTTT. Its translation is CASSLLSGGQPQHF.

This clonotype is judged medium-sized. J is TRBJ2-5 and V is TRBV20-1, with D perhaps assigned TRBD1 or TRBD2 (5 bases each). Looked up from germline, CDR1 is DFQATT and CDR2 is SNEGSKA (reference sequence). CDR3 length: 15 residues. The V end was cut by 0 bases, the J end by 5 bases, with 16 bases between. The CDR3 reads CSARDFWGTVETQYF. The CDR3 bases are TGCAGTGCTAGAGATTTTTGGGGGACGGTGGAGACCCAGTACTTC.

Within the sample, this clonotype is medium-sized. The CDR3 DNA follows: TGTGCCAGCAGCGCCCCCCGGGCTAGCGGGGAGTATACGCAGTATTTT. It yields the protein CASSAPRASGEYTQYF. The rearrangement uses TRBV9 and TRBJ2-3, with TRBD2 identical over 9 bases. CDR1 is SGDLS, CDR2 YYNGEE, per germline. The V and J ends lost 3 bases and 7 bases, in that order; junction bases with no gene match: 12. The CDR3 spans 16 residues. Combining the CDR3 with reference TRBV9 and TRBJ2-3 gives the whole variable domain DSGVTQTPKHLITATGQRVTLRCSPRSGDLSVYWYQQSLDQGLQFLIQYYNGEERAKGNILERFSAQQFPDLHSELNLSSLELGDSALYFCASSAPRASGEYTQYFGPGTRLTVL.

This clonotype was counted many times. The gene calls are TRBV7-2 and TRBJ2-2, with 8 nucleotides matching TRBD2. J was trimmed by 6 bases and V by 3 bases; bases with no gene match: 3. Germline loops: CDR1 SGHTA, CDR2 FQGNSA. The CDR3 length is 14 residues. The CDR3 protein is CASSFRGGSGELFF. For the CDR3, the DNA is TGTGCCAGCAGCTTCCGGGGGGGCTCCGGGGAGCTGTTTTTT. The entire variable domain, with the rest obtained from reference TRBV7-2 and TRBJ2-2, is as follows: GAGVSQSPSNKVTEKGKDVELRCDPISGHTALYWYRQSLGQGLEFLIYFQGNSAPDKSGLPSDRFSAERTGGSVSTLTIQRTQQEDSAVYLCASSFRGGSGELFFGEGSRLTVL.

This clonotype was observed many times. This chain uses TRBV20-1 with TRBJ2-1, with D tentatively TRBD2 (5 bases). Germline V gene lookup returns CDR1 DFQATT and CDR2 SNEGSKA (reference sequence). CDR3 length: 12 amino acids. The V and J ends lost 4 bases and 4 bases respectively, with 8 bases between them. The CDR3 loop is CSANGDYNEQFF. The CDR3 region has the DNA TGCAGTGCTAACGGGGATTACAATGAGCAGTTCTTC.

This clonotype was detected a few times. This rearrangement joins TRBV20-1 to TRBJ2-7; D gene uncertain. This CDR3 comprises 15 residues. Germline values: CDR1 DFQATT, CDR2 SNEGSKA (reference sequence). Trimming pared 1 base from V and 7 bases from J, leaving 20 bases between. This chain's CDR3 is CSARGNQLPSGEQYF. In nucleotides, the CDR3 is TGCAGTGCTAGAGGCAATCAACTTCCTTCCGGAGAGCAGTACTTC.

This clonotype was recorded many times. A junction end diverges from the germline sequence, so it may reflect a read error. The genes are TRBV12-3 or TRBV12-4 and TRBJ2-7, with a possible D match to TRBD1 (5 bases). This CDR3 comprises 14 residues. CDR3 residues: CASSLGQGSFEQYF. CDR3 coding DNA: TGTGCCAGCAGTTTAGGGCAGGGCTCCTTCGAGCAGTACTTC.

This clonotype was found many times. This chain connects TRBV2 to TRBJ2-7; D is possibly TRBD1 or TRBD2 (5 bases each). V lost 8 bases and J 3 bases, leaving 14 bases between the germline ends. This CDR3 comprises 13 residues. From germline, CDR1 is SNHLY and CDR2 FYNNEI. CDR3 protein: CASCRGRSYEQYF. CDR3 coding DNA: TGTGCCAGCTGCCGGGGCAGGAGCTACGAGCAGTACTTC.

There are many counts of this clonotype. The chain's CDR3 is CASSYAGTGTEQYF. The CDR3 nucleotides read TGTGCCAGCAGCTATGCCGGGACAGGGACCGAGCAGTACTTC. This sequence joins TRBV11-2 and TRBJ2-7; 9 bases agree with TRBD1. Germline V lookup: CDR1 SGHAT, CDR2 FQNNGV. The CDR3 has 14 amino acids. With V trimmed by 4 bases and J by 6 bases, 7 bases remained unmatched.

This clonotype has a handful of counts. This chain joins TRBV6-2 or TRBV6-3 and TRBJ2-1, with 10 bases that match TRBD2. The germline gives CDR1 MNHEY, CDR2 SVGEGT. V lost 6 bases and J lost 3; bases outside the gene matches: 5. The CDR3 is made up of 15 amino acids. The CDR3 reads CASSQAGGRYNEQFF. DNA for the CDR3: TGTGCCAGCAGCCAAGCGGGGGGGCGCTACAATGAGCAGTTCTTC.

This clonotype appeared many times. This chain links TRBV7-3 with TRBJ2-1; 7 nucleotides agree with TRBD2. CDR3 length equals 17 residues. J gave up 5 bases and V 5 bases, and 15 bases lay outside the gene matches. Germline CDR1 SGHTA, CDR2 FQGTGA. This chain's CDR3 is CASSPSSGRGGNNEQFF. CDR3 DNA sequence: TGTGCCAGCAGCCCCTCATCGGGTCGCGGGGGAAACAATGAGCAGTTCTTC.

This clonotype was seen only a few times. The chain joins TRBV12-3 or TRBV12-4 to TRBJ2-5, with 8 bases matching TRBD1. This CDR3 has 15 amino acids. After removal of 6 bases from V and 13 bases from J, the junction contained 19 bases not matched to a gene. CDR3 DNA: TGTGCCAGCAGACCGGAGCGGACAGGGTACCTAGGGACGTACTTC. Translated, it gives CASRPERTGYLGTYF.

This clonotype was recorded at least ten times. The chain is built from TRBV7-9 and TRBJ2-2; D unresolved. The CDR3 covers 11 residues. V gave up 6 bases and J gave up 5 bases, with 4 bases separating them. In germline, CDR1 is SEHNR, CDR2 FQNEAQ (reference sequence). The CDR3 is CASRRTGELFF. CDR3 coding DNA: TGTGCCAGCAGAAGGACCGGGGAGCTGTTTTTT.

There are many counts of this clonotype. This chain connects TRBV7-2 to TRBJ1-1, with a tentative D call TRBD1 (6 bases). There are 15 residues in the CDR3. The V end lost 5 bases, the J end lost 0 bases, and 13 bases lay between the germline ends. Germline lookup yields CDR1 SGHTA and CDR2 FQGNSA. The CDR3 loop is CASSRRDIMNTEAFF. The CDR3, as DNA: TGTGCCAGCAGCCGGCGGGACATTATGAACACTGAAGCTTTCTTT.

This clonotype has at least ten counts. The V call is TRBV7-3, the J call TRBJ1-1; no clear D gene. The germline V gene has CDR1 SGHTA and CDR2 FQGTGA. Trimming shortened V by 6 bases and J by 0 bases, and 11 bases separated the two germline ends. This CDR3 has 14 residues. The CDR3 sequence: CASRAGGMNTEAFF. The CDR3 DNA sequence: TGTGCCAGCAGGGCAGGCGGCATGAACACTGAAGCTTTCTTT.

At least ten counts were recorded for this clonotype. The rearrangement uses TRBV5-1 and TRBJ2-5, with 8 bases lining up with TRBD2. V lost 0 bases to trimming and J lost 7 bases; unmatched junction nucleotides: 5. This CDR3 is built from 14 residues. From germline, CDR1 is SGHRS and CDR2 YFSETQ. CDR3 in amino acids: CASSLDRLAGTQYF. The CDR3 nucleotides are TGCGCCAGCAGCTTGGACCGGCTAGCGGGGACCCAGTACTTC.

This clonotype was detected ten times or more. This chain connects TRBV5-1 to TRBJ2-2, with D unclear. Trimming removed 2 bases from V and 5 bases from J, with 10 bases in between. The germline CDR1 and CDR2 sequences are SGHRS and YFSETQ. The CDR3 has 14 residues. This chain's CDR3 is CASSFRSGTGELFF. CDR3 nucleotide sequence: TGCGCCAGCAGCTTCCGATCAGGAACCGGGGAGCTGTTTTTT.

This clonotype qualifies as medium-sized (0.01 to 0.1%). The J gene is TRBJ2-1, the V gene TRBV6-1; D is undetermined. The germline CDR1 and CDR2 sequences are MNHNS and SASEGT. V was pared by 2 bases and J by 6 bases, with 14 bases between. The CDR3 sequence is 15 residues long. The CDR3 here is CASSELQGWGNEQFF. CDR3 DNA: TGTGCCAGCAGTGAATTACAAGGATGGGGCAATGAGCAGTTCTTC.

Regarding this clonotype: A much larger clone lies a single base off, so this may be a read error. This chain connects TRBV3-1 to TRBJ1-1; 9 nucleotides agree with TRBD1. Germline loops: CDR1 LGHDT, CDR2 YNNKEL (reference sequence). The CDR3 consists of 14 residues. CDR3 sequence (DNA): TGTGCCGGCAGCCGGGGACAGGGGAACACTGAAGCTTTCTTT. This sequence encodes CAGSRGQGNTEAFF.

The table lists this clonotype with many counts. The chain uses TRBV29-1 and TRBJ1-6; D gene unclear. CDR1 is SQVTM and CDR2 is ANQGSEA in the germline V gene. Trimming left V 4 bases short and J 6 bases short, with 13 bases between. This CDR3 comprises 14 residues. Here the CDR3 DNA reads TGCAGCGTTGCTTCGGGGTTTGGTAATTCACCCCTCCACTTT. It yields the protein CSVASGFGNSPLHF.

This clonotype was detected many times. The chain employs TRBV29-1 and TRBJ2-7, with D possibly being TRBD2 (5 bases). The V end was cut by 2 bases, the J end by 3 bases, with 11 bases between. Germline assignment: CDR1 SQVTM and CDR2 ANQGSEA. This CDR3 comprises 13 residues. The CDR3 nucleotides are TGCAGCGTTGAATATACGGGATTCTACGAGCAGTACTTC. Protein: CSVEYTGFYEQYF.

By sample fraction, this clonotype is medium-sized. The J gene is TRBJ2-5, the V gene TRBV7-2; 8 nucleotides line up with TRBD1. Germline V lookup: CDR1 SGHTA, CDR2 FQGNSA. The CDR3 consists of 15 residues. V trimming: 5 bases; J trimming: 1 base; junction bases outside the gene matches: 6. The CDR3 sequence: CASSPGQGGQETQYF. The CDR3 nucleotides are TGTGCCAGCAGCCCAGGACAGGGCGGCCAAGAGACCCAGTACTTC.

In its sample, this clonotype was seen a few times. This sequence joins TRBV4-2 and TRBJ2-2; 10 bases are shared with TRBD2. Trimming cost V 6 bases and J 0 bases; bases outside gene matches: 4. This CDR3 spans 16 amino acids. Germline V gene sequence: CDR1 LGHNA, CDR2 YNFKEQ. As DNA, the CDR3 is TGTGCCAGCAGTCTCAGCGGGGGGGCGAACACCGGGGAGCTGTTTTTT. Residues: CASSLSGGANTGELFF.

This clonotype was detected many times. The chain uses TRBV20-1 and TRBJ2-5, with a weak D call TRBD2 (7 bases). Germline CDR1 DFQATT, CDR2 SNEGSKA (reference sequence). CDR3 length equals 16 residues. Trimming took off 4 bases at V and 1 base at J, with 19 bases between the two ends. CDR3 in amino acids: CSATRGARGPQETQYF. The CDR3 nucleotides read TGCAGTGCTACCCGGGGGGCCAGGGGCCCCCAAGAGACCCAGTACTTC.

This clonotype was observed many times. As DNA, the CDR3 is TGTGCCAGCAGCGATAAGACAGGGGGCTATTCACCCCTCCACTTT. Protein sequence: CASSDKTGGYSPLHF. The V and J genes are TRBV5-4 and TRBJ1-6; 10 bases align to TRBD1. The CDR3 is made up of 15 amino acids. J gave up 8 bases and V 4 bases, and 6 bases lay outside the gene matches. Germline V gives CDR1 SGHNT, CDR2 YYREEE (reference sequence). The full variable domain, in which reference TRBV5-4 and TRBJ1-6 provide the parts outside the CDR3, is ETGVTQSPTHLIKTRGQQVTLRCSSQSGHNTVSWYQQALGQGPQFIFQYYREEENGRGNFPPRFSGLQFPNYSSELNVNALELDDSALYLCASSDKTGGYSPLHFGNGTRLTVT.

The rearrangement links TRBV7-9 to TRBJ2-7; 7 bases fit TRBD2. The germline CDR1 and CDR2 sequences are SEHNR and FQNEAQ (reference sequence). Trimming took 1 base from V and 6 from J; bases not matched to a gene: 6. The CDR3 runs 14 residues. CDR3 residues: CASSLGLASGEQYF. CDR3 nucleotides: TGTGCCAGCAGCTTAGGACTAGCTTCGGGCGAGCAGTACTTC.

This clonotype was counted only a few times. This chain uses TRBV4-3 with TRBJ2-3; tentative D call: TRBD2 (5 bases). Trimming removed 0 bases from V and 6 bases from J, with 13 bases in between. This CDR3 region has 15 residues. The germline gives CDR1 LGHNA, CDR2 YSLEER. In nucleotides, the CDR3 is TGCGCCAGCAGCCAAGAGAGGGATCCCTGGGATACGCAGTATTTT. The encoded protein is CASSQERDPWDTQYF.

The CDR3 DNA is TGCGCCAGCAGCCAAGTATCCGGGAACAACTATGGCTACACCTTC. Amino acid sequence: CASSQVSGNNYGYTF. V usage is TRBV4-3 and J usage is TRBJ1-2; D unclear. The CDR3 loop spans 15 amino acids. Germline-derived CDR1 and CDR2 are LGHNA and YSLEER. The germline V and J ends were trimmed by 1 base and 2 bases, with 11 bases remaining between them.

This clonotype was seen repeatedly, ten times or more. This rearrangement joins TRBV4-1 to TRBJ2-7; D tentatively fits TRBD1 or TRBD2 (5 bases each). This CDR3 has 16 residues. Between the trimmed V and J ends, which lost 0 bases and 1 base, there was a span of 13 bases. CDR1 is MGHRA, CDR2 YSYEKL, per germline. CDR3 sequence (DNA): TGCGCCAGCAGCCAAGAATTAGGGGACGGATCCTACGAGCAGTACTTC. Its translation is CASSQELGDGSYEQYF.

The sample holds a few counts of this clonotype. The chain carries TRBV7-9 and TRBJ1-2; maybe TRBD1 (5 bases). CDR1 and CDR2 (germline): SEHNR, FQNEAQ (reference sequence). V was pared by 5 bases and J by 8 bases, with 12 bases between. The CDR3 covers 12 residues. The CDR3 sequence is CASSPGTRGYTF. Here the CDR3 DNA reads TGTGCCAGCAGCCCCGGGACCCGGGGCTACACCTTC.

CDR3 nucleotides: TGTGCCACCGGGACACGGGGTCTACACACTGAAGCTTTCTTT. Its translation: CATGTRGLHTEAFF. The chain links TRBV15 to TRBJ1-1; TRBD1 is a possible D gene (6 bases). Trimming left V 8 bases short and J 3 bases short, with 16 bases between. The CDR3 is 14 amino acids. Germline loops: CDR1 LNHNV, CDR2 YYDKDF (reference sequence).